The T cell receptor (beta chain) under discussion was sequenced for a study of cytomegalovirus exposure and HLA in healthy donors. 60 Vbeta and 13 Jbeta primers were used in PCR. Measured with immunoSEQ multiplex PCR; TCRdb has only the in-frame clones, and not every one. The sample contains almost 200,000 clones, almost 85% of which appear only once. The CDR3 has 15 residues. V lost 3 bases to trimming and J lost 1 base; unmatched junction nucleotides: 2. CDR1 and CDR2 from the germline V gene are SGHVS and FNYEAQ. This chain joins TRBV7-6 and TRBJ1-4; 7 positions match TRBD1. Material: PBMCs. This TCR came from a woman in her forties or fifties in good health and CMV-seronegative. CDR3 nucleotides: TGTGCCAGCAGCTTCAGACAGGGAACTAATGAAAAACTGTTTTTT. Translating it yields CASSFRQGTNEKLFF.